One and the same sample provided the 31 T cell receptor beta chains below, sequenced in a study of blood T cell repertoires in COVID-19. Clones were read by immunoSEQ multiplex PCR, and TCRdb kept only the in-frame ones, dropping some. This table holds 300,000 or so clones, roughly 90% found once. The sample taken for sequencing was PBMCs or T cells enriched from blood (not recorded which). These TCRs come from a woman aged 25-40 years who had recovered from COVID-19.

The CDR3 region has the DNA TGTGCCAGCAGCCAATCACTAGCGGGGTCCTACGAGCAGTACTTC. Amino acid sequence: CASSQSLAGSYEQYF. V is TRBV3-1 (or the pseudogene TRBV3-2) and J is TRBJ2-7, with 10 bases aligning to TRBD2. Trimming removed 2 bases from V and 1 base from J; junction bases left unmatched: 2. The CDR3 covers 15 residues. Germline CDR1 is LGHDT and CDR2 is YNNKEL (reference sequence).

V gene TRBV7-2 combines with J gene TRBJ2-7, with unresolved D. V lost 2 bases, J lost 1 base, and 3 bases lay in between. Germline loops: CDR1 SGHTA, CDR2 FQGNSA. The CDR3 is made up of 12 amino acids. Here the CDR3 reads CASSLSSYEQYF. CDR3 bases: TGTGCCAGCAGCTTATCGTCCTACGAGCAGTACTTC.

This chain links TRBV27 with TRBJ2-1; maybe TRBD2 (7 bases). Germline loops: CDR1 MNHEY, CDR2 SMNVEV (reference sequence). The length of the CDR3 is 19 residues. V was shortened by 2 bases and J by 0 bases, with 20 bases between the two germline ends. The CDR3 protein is CASSLRVRGRGSSYNEQFF. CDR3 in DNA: TGTGCCAGCAGTTTAAGGGTCAGGGGCCGCGGGAGCTCCTACAATGAGCAGTTCTTC.

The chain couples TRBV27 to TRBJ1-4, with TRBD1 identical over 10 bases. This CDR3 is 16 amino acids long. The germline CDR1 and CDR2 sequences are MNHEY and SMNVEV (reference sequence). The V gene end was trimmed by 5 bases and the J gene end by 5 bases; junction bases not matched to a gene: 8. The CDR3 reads CASSPRGQGKNEKLFF. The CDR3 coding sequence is TGTGCCAGCAGTCCCCGGGGACAGGGGAAAAATGAAAAACTGTTTTTT.

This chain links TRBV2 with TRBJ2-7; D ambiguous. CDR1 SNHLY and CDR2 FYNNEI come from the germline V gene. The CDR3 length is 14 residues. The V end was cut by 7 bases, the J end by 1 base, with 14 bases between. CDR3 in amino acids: CASTYAVLSYEQYF. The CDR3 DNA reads TGTGCCAGCACCTATGCCGTTCTATCCTACGAGCAGTACTTC.

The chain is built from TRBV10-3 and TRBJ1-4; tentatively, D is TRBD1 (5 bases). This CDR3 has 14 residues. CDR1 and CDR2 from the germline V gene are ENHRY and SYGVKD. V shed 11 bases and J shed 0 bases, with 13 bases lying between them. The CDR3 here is CAVRDRSTNEKLFF. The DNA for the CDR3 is TGTGCCGTAAGAGACAGATCAACTAATGAAAAACTGTTTTTT.

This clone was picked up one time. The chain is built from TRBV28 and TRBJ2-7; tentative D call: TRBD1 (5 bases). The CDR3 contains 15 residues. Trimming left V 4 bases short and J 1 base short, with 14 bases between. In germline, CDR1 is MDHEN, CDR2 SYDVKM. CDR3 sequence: CASSSQFQGSYEQYF. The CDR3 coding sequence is TGTGCCAGCAGTTCCCAATTCCAGGGTTCCTACGAGCAGTACTTC.

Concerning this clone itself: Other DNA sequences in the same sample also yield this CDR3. The chain's CDR3 is CASSLGSDYGYTF. The CDR3 coding sequence is TGCGCCAGCAGCTTGGGGTCAGACTATGGCTACACCTTC. The V and J genes are TRBV5-1 and TRBJ1-2; D is unclear. Germline-derived CDR1 and CDR2 are SGHRS and YFSETQ. The CDR3 contains 13 residues. The V end was cut by 0 bases, the J end by 3 bases, with 6 bases between.

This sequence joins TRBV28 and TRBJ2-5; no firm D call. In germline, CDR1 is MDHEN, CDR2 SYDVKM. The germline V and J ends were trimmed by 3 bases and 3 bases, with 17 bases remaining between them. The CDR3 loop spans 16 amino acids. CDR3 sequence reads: CASSFKVSWAKETQYF. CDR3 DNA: TGTGCCAGCAGTTTCAAAGTGAGTTGGGCAAAAGAGACCCAGTACTTC.

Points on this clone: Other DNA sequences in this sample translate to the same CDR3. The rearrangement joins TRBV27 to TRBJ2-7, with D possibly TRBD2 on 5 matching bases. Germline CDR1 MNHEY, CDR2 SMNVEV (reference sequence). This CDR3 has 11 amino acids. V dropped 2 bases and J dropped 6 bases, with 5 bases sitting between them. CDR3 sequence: CASSLGGEQYF. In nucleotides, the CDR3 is TGTGCCAGCAGTTTAGGAGGCGAGCAGTACTTC.

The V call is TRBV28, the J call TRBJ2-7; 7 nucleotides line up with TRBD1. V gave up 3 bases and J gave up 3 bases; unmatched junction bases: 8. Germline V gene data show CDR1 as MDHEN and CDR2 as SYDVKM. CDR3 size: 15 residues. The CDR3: CASSLATGKIYEQYF. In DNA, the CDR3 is TGTGCCAGCAGTTTGGCGACAGGGAAAATCTACGAGCAGTACTTC.

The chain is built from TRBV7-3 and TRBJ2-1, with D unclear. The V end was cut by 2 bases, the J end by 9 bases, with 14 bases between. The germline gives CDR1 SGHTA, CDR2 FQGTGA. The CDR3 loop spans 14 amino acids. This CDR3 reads CASSLDSSKSEQFF. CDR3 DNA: TGTGCCAGCAGCTTAGATAGTAGCAAGAGTGAGCAGTTCTTC.

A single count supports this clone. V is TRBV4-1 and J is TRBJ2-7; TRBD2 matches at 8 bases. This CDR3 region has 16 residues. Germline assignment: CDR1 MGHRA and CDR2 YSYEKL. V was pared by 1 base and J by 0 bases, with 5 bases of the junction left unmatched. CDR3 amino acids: CASSQASGRSSYEQYF. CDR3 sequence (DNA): TGCGCCAGCAGCCAAGCGAGCGGGAGAAGCTCCTACGAGCAGTACTTC.

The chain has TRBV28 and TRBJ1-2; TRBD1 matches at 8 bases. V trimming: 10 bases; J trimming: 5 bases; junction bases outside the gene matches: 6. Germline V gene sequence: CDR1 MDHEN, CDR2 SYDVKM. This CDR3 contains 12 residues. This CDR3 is CAIYRGAYGYTF. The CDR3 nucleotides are TGTGCCATCTACAGGGGGGCGTATGGCTACACCTTC.

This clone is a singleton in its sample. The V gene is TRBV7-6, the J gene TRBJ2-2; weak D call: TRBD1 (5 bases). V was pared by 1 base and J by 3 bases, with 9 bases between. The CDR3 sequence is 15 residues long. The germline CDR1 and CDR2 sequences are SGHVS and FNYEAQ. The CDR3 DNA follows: TGTGCCAGCAGCTTAGTCAGGGCAGACACCGGGGAGCTGTTTTTT. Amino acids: CASSLVRADTGELFF.

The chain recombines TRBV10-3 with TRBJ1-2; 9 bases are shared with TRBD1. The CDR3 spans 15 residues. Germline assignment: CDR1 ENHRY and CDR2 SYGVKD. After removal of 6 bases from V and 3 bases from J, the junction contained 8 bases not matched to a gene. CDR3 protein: CAIRGPGQGDYGYTF. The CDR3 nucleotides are TGTGCCATCAGGGGACCGGGACAGGGCGACTATGGCTACACCTTC.

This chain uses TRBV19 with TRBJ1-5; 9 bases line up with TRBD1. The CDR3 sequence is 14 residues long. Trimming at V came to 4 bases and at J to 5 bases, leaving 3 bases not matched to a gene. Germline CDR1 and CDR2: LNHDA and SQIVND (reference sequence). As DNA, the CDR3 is TGTGCCAGTAGTAGGACAGGGGATGATCAGCCCCAGCATTTT. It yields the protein CASSRTGDDQPQHF.

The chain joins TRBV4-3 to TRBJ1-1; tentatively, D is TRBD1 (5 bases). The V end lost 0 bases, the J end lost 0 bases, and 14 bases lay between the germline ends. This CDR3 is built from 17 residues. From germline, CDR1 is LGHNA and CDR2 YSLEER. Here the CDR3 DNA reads TGCGCCAGCAGCCAAGATGGCGGGGGACCACTGAACACTGAAGCTTTCTTT. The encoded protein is CASSQDGGGPLNTEAFF.

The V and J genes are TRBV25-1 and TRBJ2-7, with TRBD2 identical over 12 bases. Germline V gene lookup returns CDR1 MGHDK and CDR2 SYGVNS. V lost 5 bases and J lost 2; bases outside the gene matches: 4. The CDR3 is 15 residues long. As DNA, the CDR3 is TGTGCCAGCAGTAGCCCTAGCGGGAGGGCCTACGAGCAGTACTTC. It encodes CASSSPSGRAYEQYF.

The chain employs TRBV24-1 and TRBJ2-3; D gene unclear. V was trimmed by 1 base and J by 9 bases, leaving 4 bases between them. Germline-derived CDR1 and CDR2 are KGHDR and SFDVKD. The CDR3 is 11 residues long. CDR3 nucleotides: TGTGCCACCAGTGATTTAAGCACGCAGTATTTT. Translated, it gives CATSDLSTQYF.

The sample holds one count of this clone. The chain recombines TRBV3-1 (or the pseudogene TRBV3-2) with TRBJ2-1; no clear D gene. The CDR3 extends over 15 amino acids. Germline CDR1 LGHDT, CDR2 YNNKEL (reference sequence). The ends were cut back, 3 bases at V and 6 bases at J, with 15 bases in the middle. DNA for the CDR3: TGTGCCAGCAGCCAGGGCCTGGCTAAAATCAATGAGCAGTTCTTC. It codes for CASSQGLAKINEQFF.

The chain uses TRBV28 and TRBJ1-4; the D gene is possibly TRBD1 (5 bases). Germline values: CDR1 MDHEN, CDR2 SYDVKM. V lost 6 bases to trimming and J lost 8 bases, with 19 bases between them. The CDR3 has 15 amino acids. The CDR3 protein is CASSPLGGRREKLFF. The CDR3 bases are TGTGCCAGCAGCCCCCTCGGGGGAAGGCGAGAAAAACTGTTTTTT.

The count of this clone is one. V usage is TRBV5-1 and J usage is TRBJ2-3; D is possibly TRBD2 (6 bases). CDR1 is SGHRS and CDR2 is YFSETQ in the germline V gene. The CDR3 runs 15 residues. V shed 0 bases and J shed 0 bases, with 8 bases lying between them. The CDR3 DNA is TGCGCCAGCAGCTTGGCGGGAGTTAGCACAGATACGCAGTATTTT. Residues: CASSLAGVSTDTQYF.

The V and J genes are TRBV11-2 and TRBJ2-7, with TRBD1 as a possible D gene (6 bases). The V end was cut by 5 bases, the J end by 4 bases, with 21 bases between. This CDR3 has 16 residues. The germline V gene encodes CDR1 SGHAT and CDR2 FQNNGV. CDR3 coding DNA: TGTGCCAGCAGCCCGAAAGGCCCAGGGGACGGGTACGAGCAGTACTTC. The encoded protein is CASSPKGPGDGYEQYF.

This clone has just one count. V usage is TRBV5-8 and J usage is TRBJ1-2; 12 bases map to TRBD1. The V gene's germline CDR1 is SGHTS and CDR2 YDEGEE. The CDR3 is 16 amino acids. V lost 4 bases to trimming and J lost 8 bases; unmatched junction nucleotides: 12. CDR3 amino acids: CASSQLPGQGAGGYTF. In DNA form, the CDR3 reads TGTGCCAGCAGCCAACTGCCGGGACAGGGGGCAGGAGGCTACACCTTC.

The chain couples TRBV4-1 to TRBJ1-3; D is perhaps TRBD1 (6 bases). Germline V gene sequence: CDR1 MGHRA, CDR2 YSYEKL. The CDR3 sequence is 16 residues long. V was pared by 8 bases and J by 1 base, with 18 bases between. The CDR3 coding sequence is TGCGCCAGCTCTCACGGAACAGGGACGTCTGGAAACACCATATATTTT. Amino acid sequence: CASSHGTGTSGNTIYF.

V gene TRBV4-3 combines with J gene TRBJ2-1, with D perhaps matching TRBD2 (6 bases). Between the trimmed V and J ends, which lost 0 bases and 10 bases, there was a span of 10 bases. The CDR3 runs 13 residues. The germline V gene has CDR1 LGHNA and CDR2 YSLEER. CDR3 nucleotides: TGCGCCAGCAGCCAAGAGTCGGGAGACGAGCAGTTCTTC. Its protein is CASSQESGDEQFF.

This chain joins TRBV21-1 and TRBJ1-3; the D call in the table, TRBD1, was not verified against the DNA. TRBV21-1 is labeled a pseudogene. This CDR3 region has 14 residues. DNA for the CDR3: TGTGCCAGCAGCAAGGGCCTCTCTGGAAACACCATATATTTT. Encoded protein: CASSKGLSGNTIYF.

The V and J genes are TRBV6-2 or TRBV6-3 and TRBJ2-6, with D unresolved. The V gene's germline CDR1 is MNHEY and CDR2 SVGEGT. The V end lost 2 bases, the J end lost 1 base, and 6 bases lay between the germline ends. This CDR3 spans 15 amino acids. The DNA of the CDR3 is TGTGCCAGCAGTTACGCGAGTTCTGGGGCCAACGTCCTGACTTTC. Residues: CASSYASSGANVLTF.

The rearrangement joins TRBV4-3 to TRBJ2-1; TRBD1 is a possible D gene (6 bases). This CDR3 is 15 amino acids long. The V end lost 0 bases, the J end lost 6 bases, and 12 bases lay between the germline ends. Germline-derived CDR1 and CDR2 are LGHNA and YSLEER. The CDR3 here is CASSQDSAGVNEQFF. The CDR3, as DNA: TGCGCCAGCAGCCAAGATTCGGCAGGGGTCAATGAGCAGTTCTTC.

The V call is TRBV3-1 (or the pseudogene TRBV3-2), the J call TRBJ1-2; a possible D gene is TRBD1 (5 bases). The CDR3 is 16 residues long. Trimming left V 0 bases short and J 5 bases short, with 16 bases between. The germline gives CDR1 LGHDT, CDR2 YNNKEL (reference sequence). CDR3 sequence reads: CASSQDRGGARYGYTF. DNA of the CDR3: TGTGCCAGCAGCCAAGATCGTGGAGGGGCAAGGTATGGCTACACCTTC.